This TCR beta chain was identified in a study of blood T cell repertoires in COVID-19. Across the study: T cells, B-cell-depleted T cells, or PBMCs supplied cDNA or gDNA.

The CDR3 runs to 15 residues. Looked up from germline, CDR1 is MNHEY and CDR2 is SMNVEV (reference sequence). Trimming took off 2 bases at V and 5 bases at J, with 10 bases between the two ends. As handled by the study authors: Reference gene primer amplification yielded estimated nucleated cell counts. The protocol was immunoSEQ multiplex PCR, while the TCRdb copy is restricted to in-frame clones and leaves out a portion. That table furnishes V, J and clone size, whereas the DNA furnished D and trimming. Here the sample spans about 260,000 clones, approximately 86% being singletons. V and J are TRBV27 and TRBJ1-6; the D gene is possibly TRBD1 (5 bases). The sequence derives from a man aged 25 to 40 with active or convalescent COVID-19. Sequencing was carried out using peripheral blood. CDR3 region: CASSLSGRDNSPLHF. The CDR3, as DNA: TGTGCCAGCAGTTTAAGTGGCAGGGATAATTCACCCCTCCACTTT.